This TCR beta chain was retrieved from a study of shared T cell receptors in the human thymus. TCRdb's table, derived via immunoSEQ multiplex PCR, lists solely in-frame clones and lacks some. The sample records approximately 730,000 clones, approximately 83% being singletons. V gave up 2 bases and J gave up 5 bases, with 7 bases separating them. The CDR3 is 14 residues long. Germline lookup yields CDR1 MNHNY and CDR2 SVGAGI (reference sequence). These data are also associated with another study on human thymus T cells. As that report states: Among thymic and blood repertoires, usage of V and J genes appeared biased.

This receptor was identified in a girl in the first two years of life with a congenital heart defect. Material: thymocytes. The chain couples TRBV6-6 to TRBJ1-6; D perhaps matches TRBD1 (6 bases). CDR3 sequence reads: CASSYRGNNSPLHF. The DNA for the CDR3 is TGTGCCAGCAGTTACAGGGGGAATAATTCACCCCTCCACTTT.